This is a list of T cell receptor beta chains from one sample in a study of T cell repertoires in cytomegalovirus infection. MiXCR, applied by TCRdb to the reads, yields one record per CDR3 protein. This table has roughly 280,000 distinct CDR3 sequences, approximately 9.1% appearing once. The sequencing sample was made of PBMCs. The receptors derive from a human donor in good health (CMV status not recorded). Some clones in this sample may be carry-over from other donors' samples. Both conserved end residues are part of each CDR3. The D gene is left open where the match is weak. For some rows the clone size is stated as once, few or many, or as a class when expanded; others skip it.

v_call	j_call	clone_size	d_call	cdr3_nt	cdr3_aa
TRBV20-1	TRBJ2-1	NA	TRBD2	TGCAGTGCTAGGCTTACTAGCGGGGTTGCCTACAATGAGCAGTTCTTC	CSARLTSGVAYNEQFF
TRBV7-9	TRBJ2-1	NA	NA	TGTGCCAGCAGCTTCGGGACGTTAGCGAATGAGCAGTTCTTC	CASSFGTLANEQFF
TRBV30	TRBJ1-1	few	NA	TGTGCCTGGAGTGTATGGGAGAACACTGAAGCTTTCTTT	CAWSVWENTEAFF
TRBV6-2/TRBV6-3	TRBJ2-1	NA	TRBD2	TGTGCCAGCAACGGGGGGGGCGTTGAGCAGTTCTTC	CASNGGGVEQFF
TRBV20-1	TRBJ2-6	many	NA	TGCAGTGCTAGAGATTGGGGAGACAGCTCTGGGGCCAACGTCCTGACTTTC	CSARDWGDSSGANVLTF
TRBV12-3/TRBV12-4	TRBJ2-7	many	NA	TGTGCCAGCAGTTTTGGGGACCAGCGCTCCTACGAGCAGTACTTC	CASSFGDQRSYEQYF
TRBV19	TRBJ1-1	many	NA	TGTGCCAGTAGTATAGGTGCGGCAGTAAGCGAAGCTTTCTTT	CASSIGAAVSEAFF
TRBV7-2	TRBJ1-5	many	TRBD1	TGTGCCAGCAGCCCCCAGGGGGCCCTATATAGCAATCAGCCCCAGCATTTT	CASSPQGALYSNQPQHF
TRBV5-1	TRBJ2-3	many	TRBD2	TGCGCCAGCAGCTTTCGGACTAGCGGGTTCACAGATACGCAGTATTTT	CASSFRTSGFTDTQYF
TRBV2	TRBJ2-5	NA	TRBD1	TGTGCCGGGACAGGGGAGAGAGGGCAAGAGACCCAGTACTTC	CAGTGERGQETQYF
TRBV28	TRBJ1-2	many	TRBD1	TGTGCCAGCAGTTTCGACAGGGGGCGAAGAGGATATGGCTACACCTTC	CASSFDRGRRGYGYTF
TRBV5-1	TRBJ2-7	many	TRBD1	TGCGCCAGCAGCTTGGGACAGGGTGCATTCTACGAGCAGTACTTC	CASSLGQGAFYEQYF
TRBV7-8	TRBJ2-7	many	NA	TGTGCCAGCACCGACTCGATAAAAGGGGCAGATTATTTTAGAGAGCAGTACTTC	CASTDSIKGADYFREQYF